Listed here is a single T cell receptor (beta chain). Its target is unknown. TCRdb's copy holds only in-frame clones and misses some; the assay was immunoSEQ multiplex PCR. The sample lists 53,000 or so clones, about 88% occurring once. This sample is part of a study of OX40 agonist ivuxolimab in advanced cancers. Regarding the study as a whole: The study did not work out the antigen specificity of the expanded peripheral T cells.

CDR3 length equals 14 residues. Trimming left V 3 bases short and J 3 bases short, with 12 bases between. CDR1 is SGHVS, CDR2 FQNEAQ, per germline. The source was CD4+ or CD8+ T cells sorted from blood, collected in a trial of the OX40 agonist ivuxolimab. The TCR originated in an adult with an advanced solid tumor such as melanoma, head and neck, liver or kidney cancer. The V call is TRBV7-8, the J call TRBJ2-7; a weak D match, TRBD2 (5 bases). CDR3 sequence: CASSFEGHLYEQYF. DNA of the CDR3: TGTGCCAGCAGCTTCGAGGGCCACCTCTACGAGCAGTACTTC. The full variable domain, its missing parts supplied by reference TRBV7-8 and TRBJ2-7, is GAGVSQSPRYKVAKRGQDVALRCDPISGHVSLFWYQQALGQGPEFLTYFQNEAQLDKSGLPSDRFFAERPEGSVSTLKIQRTQQEDSAVYLCASSFEGHLYEQYFGPGTRLTVT.